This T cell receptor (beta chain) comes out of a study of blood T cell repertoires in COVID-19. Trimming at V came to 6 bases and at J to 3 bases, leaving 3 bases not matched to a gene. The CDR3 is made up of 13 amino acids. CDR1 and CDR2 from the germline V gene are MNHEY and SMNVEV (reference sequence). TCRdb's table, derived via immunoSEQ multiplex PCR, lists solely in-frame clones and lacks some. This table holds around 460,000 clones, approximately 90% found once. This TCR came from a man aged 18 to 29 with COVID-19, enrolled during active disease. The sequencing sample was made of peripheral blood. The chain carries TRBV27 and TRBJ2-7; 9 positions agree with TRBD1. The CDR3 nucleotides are TGTGCCAGCAGACCGACAGGGGGCTACGAGCAGTACTTC. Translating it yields CASRPTGGYEQYF.